Listed here are 26 T cell receptor beta chains from one sample, sequenced in a study of T cell repertoires in cytomegalovirus infection. TCRdb re-called the reads with MiXCR, one entry per CDR3 protein. The sample includes 650,000 to 900,000 distinct CDR3 sequences, approximately 32% seen only once; the top ten take around 12%. The antigens for these receptors are not known. Material: cultured CD8+ T cells from PBMCs, obtained from culture after CMV antigen stimulation. These receptors were obtained from a human donor in good health (CMV status not recorded). Some clones in this sample may be carry-over from other donors' samples.

The chain is built from TRBV4-2 and TRBJ2-5; 8 nucleotides match TRBD2. Germline assignment: CDR1 LGHNA and CDR2 YNFKEQ. The CDR3 contains 18 residues. The trim removed 3 bases at V and 5 bases at J, leaving 17 bases unmatched. CDR3 DNA: TGTGCCAGCAGCCATCCCGGGAGGGGGGGCCCGGGAGGCGAGACCCAGTACTTC. Amino acid sequence: CASSHPGRGGPGGETQYF.

This clonotype was recorded a few times. J is TRBJ2-1 and V is TRBV12-3 or TRBV12-4, with D maybe TRBD1 (5 bases). Trimming removed 7 bases at V and 4 bases at J, with 14 bases between. This CDR3 has 14 residues. The CDR3 nucleotides are TGTGCCAGCACCCAAAAAACAGGTTACAATGAGCAGTTCTTC. Its translation: CASTQKTGYNEQFF.

This clonotype was found a few times. The rearrangement uses TRBV7-3 and TRBJ2-1; D unresolved. This CDR3 is built from 15 residues. The V and J ends lost 3 bases and 2 bases respectively, with 11 bases between them. The V gene's germline CDR1 is SGHTA and CDR2 FQGTGA. The CDR3 DNA sequence: TGTGCCAGCAGCTTGGGCAGGAATACCTACAATGAGCAGTTCTTC. As protein: CASSLGRNTYNEQFF.

This clonotype was detected only once. Relative to the germline gene, one junction end is altered; a read error may explain this. V is TRBV6-2 or TRBV6-3 and J is TRBJ2-1, with 7 bases aligning to TRBD2. Germline CDR1 is MNHEY and CDR2 is SVGEGT. CDR3 length: 16 residues. The CDR3 is CASSSSYGGLSNDQFF. For the CDR3, the DNA is TGTGCCAGCAGTTCGTCCTACGGGGGGTTATCGAATGATCAGTTCTTC.

In its sample, this clonotype was seen a few times. The J gene is TRBJ2-6, the V gene TRBV27; D is unclear. Trimming left V 3 bases short and J 3 bases short, with 0 bases between. The CDR3 covers 12 residues. Germline loops: CDR1 MNHEY, CDR2 SMNVEV (reference sequence). Here the CDR3 DNA reads TGTGCCAGCAGTTTTGGGGCCAACGTCCTGACTTTC. Translation: CASSFGANVLTF.

This clonotype was recorded a few times. V gene TRBV7-8 combines with J gene TRBJ2-2, with 8 bases that match TRBD2. CDR1 and CDR2 (germline): SGHVS, FQNEAQ. CDR3 length: 17 residues. J was trimmed by 1 base and V by 9 bases; bases with no gene match: 13. CDR3 nucleotides: TGTGCCAGTAAATACACGCGGGCGGGGGGGAACACCGGGGAGCTGTTTTTT. Translating it yields CASKYTRAGGNTGELFF.

The chain has TRBV11-3 and TRBJ2-1; TRBD2 aligns across 7 bases. Germline-derived CDR1 and CDR2 are SGHNT and YENEEA. J gave up 5 bases and V 2 bases, and 3 bases lay outside the gene matches. The CDR3 length is 14 residues. The CDR3 region is CASSLRGVHNEQFF. The CDR3 DNA is TGTGCCAGCAGCTTACGGGGGGTTCACAATGAGCAGTTCTTC.

The chain has TRBV11-3 and TRBJ2-3, with D unresolved. The germline V and J ends were trimmed by 4 bases and 2 bases, with 7 bases remaining between them. Germline V CDR1 and CDR2: SGHNT, YENEEA. The CDR3 contains 13 residues. As DNA, the CDR3 is TGTGCCAGCAGCTCCCTAGACACAGATACGCAGTATTTT. It yields the protein CASSSLDTDTQYF.

Only a few counts were recorded for this clonotype. The chain uses TRBV5-6 and TRBJ1-1; possible D gene TRBD1, 5 bases. CDR1 is SGHDT and CDR2 is YYEEEE in the germline V gene. V was trimmed by 0 bases and J by 6 bases, leaving 6 bases between them. CDR3 size: 12 residues. This CDR3 reads CASSLAQAEAFF. Here the CDR3 DNA reads TGTGCCAGCAGCTTGGCACAGGCTGAAGCTTTCTTT. The complete variable domain, with remaining parts taken from reference TRBV5-6 and TRBJ1-1, reads DAGVTQSPTHLIKTRGQQVTLRCSPKSGHDTVSWYQQALGQGPQFIFQYYEEEERQRGNFPDRFSGHQFPNYSSELNVNALLLGDSALYLCASSLAQAEAFFGQGTRLTVV.

The chain carries TRBV7-8 and TRBJ2-1; TRBD1 matches at 7 bases. Germline V gene lookup returns CDR1 SGHVS and CDR2 FQNEAQ. The CDR3 is 16 residues long. V dropped 3 bases and J dropped 10; count of bases not matched to a gene: 15. In DNA, the CDR3 is TGTGCCAGCAGCTTCCGCACCGGGACAGTATTTTTGGAGCAGTTCTTC. Encoded protein: CASSFRTGTVFLEQFF.

This clonotype was seen at least ten times. The rearrangement uses TRBV7-8 and TRBJ2-1; D remains ambiguous. Germline loops: CDR1 SGHVS, CDR2 FQNEAQ. CDR3 length: 16 residues. The ends were cut back, 3 bases at V and 7 bases at J, with 19 bases in the middle. The CDR3, as DNA: TGTGCCAGCAGCTTCCGCGAAGGTACTTCCCCAAATGAGCAGTTCTTC. Translated, it gives CASSFREGTSPNEQFF.

This clonotype was counted a few times. J is TRBJ1-1 and V is TRBV6-6; weak D call: TRBD1 (6 bases). This CDR3 spans 14 amino acids. V lost 2 bases to trimming and J lost 3 bases, with 10 bases between them. Germline-derived CDR1 and CDR2 are MNHNY and SVGAGI (reference sequence). The CDR3 here is CASSYGGGHTEAFF. Here the CDR3 DNA reads TGTGCCAGCAGTTACGGGGGCGGGCACACTGAAGCTTTCTTT.

A few counts support this clonotype. The rearrangement links TRBV12-3 or TRBV12-4 to TRBJ1-5; D is unresolved. Trimming removed 0 bases at V and 6 bases at J, with 18 bases between. CDR3 length equals 17 residues. The CDR3 spells CASSLALGNPWSQPQHF. The CDR3 DNA reads as TGTGCCAGCAGTTTAGCGCTGGGAAACCCGTGGAGTCAGCCCCAGCATTTT.

This clonotype was counted at least ten times. The V gene is TRBV7-6, the J gene TRBJ2-1; TRBD1 aligns across 8 bases. CDR1 and CDR2 from the germline V gene are SGHVS and FNYEAQ. This CDR3 contains 16 residues. J gave up 3 bases and V 5 bases, and 9 bases lay outside the gene matches. The CDR3 DNA is TGTGCCAGCAGCCCCCTTGGACAGGGCTACTACAATGAGCAGTTCTTC. This translates into CASSPLGQGYYNEQFF.

About this clonotype itself: A much larger clone differs by one base, so this may be a read error. The chain recombines TRBV7-6 with TRBJ2-5; no firm D call. The CDR3 has 13 residues. V lost 4 bases, J lost 8 bases, and 14 bases lay in between. Germline CDR1 reads SGHVS; CDR2 reads FNYEAQ. The CDR3 loop reads CASSYHNEDTQYF. CDR3 bases: TGTGCCAGCAGCTACCACAATGAGGACACCCAGTACTTC.

The genes are TRBV6-2 or TRBV6-3 and TRBJ1-1; tentatively, D is TRBD1 (5 bases). The CDR3 has 15 residues. The germline CDR1 and CDR2 sequences are MNHEY and SVGEGT. V shed 4 bases and J shed 5 bases, with 17 bases lying between them. For the CDR3, the DNA is TGTGCCAGCAGTTCCCCCGAATGGGGCCGGACTGAAGCTTTCTTT. Translation: CASSSPEWGRTEAFF.

Points on this clonotype: The junction differs from germline at one of its ends, possibly a read error. The gene calls are TRBV10-3 and TRBJ1-1; TRBD1 is a possible D gene (5 bases). The germline V gene encodes CDR1 ENHRY and CDR2 SYGVKD. This CDR3 comprises 13 residues. This chain's CDR3 is CAISEKDRDPKEF. The CDR3 DNA follows: TGTGCCATCAGTGAGAAGGACCGGGACCCTAAAGAGTTT.

The chain carries TRBV5-1 and TRBJ1-1; D is undetermined. The CDR3 sequence is 15 residues long. V lost 0 bases to trimming and J lost 1 base, with 10 bases between them. Germline CDR1 reads SGHRS; CDR2 reads YFSETQ. In DNA form, the CDR3 reads TGCGCCAGCAGCTTGGGAAAAACGGGGAACACTGAAGCTTTCTTT. This gives the protein CASSLGKTGNTEAFF.

This clonotype was found a few times. This chain joins TRBV5-4 and TRBJ2-5; a weak D match, TRBD2 (5 bases). The CDR3 contains 14 residues. The V gene lost 2 bases and the J gene lost 5 bases, with 13 bases spanning the gap. CDR1 is SGHNT, CDR2 YYREEE, per germline (reference sequence). The CDR3 DNA reads TGTGCCAGCAGCTTTGGGCCGGGGTTGGAGACCCAGTACTTC. Translated, it gives CASSFGPGLETQYF.

This clonotype turned up a few times. The chain carries TRBV6-1 and TRBJ2-7, with D possibly TRBD2 on 5 matching bases. From germline, CDR1 is MNHNS and CDR2 SASEGT. V shed 5 bases and J shed 0 bases, with 14 bases lying between them. The CDR3 length is 15 residues. The CDR3 DNA sequence: TGTGCCAGCAGTCTAGCCCCCTGGGGCTCCTACGAGCAGTACTTC. It encodes CASSLAPWGSYEQYF.

The chain is built from TRBV6-8 and TRBJ2-4; D not resolved. Germline V gene sequence: CDR1 MNHGY, CDR2 SAAAGT. V dropped 7 bases and J dropped 3 bases, with 16 bases sitting between them. CDR3 length equals 15 residues. CDR3 amino acids: CASTTVDYGKNIQYF. CDR3 nucleotides: TGTGCCAGCACAACGGTGGATTATGGCAAAAACATTCAGTACTTC.

V gene TRBV29-1 combines with J gene TRBJ2-4; tentative D call: TRBD1 (6 bases). This CDR3 has 15 amino acids. Looked up from germline, CDR1 is SQVTM and CDR2 is ANQGSEA. Trimming shortened V by 6 bases and J by 2 bases, and 17 bases separated the two germline ends. The CDR3 DNA is TGCAGCGTGGACAGCCCAGGGGTTTCCAAAAACATTCAGTACTTC. This codes for CSVDSPGVSKNIQYF. Full variable domain (outside the CDR3, taken from reference TRBV29-1 and TRBJ2-4): SAVISQKPSRDICQRGTSLTIQCQVDSQVTMMFWYRQQPGQSLTLIATANQGSEATYESGFVIDKFPISRPNLTFSTLTVSNMSPEDSSIYLCSVDSPGVSKNIQYFGAGTRLSVL.

This clonotype was seen more than once but under ten times. The chain couples TRBV6-6 to TRBJ2-2, with a possible D match to TRBD1 (5 bases). V lost 7 bases and J 7 bases, leaving 19 bases between the germline ends. Germline V CDR1 and CDR2: MNHNY, SVGAGI (reference sequence). CDR3 length: 15 amino acids. CDR3 DNA sequence: TGTGCCAGCAAAGATTCGGACATTAACTTCGGGGAGCTGTTTTTT. Amino acids: CASKDSDINFGELFF.

The rearrangement joins TRBV15 to TRBJ2-5; no definite D call. CDR1 and CDR2 from the germline V gene are LNHNV and YYDKDF (reference sequence). V was cut by 0 bases and J by 1 base, with 6 bases left in between. The CDR3 is made up of 14 amino acids. CDR3 sequence (DNA): TGTGCCACCAGCAGAGAAGGCAGCCAAGAGACCCAGTACTTC. Its protein product is CATSREGSQETQYF.

This clonotype was seen ten or more times. The chain employs TRBV12-3 or TRBV12-4 and TRBJ2-3; D remains unclear. This CDR3 is 11 amino acids long. With 6 bases removed from V and 4 bases from J, the gap between germline ends came to 5 bases. The CDR3, as DNA: TGTGCCAGCAGGGAATCAGATACGCAGTATTTT. It translates to CASRESDTQYF.

This clonotype was picked up a small number of times. This chain links TRBV10-3 with TRBJ2-7; 11 nucleotides agree with TRBD2. With 8 bases clipped from V and 2 bases from J, the junction kept 2 bases outside the gene matches. This CDR3 region has 13 residues. Germline loops: CDR1 ENHRY, CDR2 SYGVKD. DNA for the CDR3: TGTGCCATCTCTAGCGGGGGGCCCTACGAGCAGTACTTC. Translation gives CAISSGGPYEQYF.